Listed below are T cell receptor beta chains from one sample, sequenced in a study of cytomegalovirus exposure and HLA in healthy donors. The assay was immunoSEQ multiplex PCR, and TCRdb's table has in-frame clones only and misses some. The sample has 100,000 to 150,000 clones; more than 65% are singletons. The sequenced material came from PBMCs. Receptors originate from a man younger than 35 in good health and CMV-seronegative. The CDR3 runs from the conserved cysteine through the conserved F or W. The D gene is left open where the match is weak. Expanded clones are given a class, and other clones once, few, many or no size at all.

d_call	v_call	j_call	clone_size	cdr3_nt	cdr3_aa
TRBD1	TRBV7-8	TRBJ1-1	-	TGTGCCAGCACCTTAGGGACAGGAAGATCCCCGAACACTGAAGCTTTCTTT	CASTLGTGRSPNTEAFF
TRBD1	TRBV6-6	TRBJ1-6	-	TGTGCCAGCAGTGGGACAGGGAGATCACCCCTCCACTTT	CASSGTGRSPLHF
-	TRBV4-3	TRBJ1-2	-	TGCGCCAGCAGCCAACCTGGACAGACGAACTATGGCTACACCTTC	CASSQPGQTNYGYTF
-	TRBV7-6	TRBJ1-2	-	TGTGCCAGCAGCCAAGGACTGGGGAACTATGGCTACACCTTC	CASSQGLGNYGYTF
-	TRBV10-2	TRBJ2-1	-	TGCGCCTGCCAGGGGTTAAGATACAATGAGCAGTTCTTC	CACQGLRYNEQFF
-	TRBV27	TRBJ1-3	-	TGTGCCAGCAGTTTACGGCAAAACGGGAACACCATATATTTT	CASSLRQNGNTIYF
TRBD2	TRBV18	TRBJ2-5	few	TGTGCCAGCTCACCATCCGAGCGGGGGTACCAAGAGACCCAGTACTTC	CASSPSERGYQETQYF
TRBD1	TRBV7-2	TRBJ1-6	-	TGTGCCAGCAGCCACCCGACAGGGAATCAACCCCTCCACTTT	CASSHPTGNQPLHF
-	TRBV4-3	TRBJ2-2	-	TGCGCCAGCAGCCCTACGGGACTCCTGAACACCGGGGAGCTGTTTTTT	CASSPTGLLNTGELFF
TRBD1	TRBV28	TRBJ1-5	-	TGTGCCAGCAGTTTGCCCCCAGGGGGCCGCAATCAGCCCCAGCATTTT	CASSLPPGGRNQPQHF
-	TRBV7-9	TRBJ1-2	-	TGTTCCAGCAGCTTTATCAGTGGAGGCGTAGGTGGCTACACCTTC	CSSSFISGGVGGYTF
-	TRBV11-2	TRBJ2-7	once	TGTGCCAGCAGCTTCGACAGCTACGAGCAGTACTTC	CASSFDSYEQYF
-	TRBV7-3	TRBJ1-3	-	TGTGCCAGCAGCTTATCAGGGCCCTCTGGAAACACCATATATTTT	CASSLSGPSGNTIYF
TRBD2	TRBV7-3	TRBJ2-5	few	TGTGCCAGCAGCCCCCAATCGGGCGGGGGGAGAGAGACCCAGTACTTC	CASSPQSGGGRETQYF
-	TRBV27	TRBJ2-7	-	TGTGCCAGCAGTTTAATGGGGGGGCTTAAGGACGAGCAGTACTTC	CASSLMGGLKDEQYF
TRBD2	TRBV6-1	TRBJ2-4	-	TGTGCCAGCAGTGAAGGACTAGCGGGGGGGCGTTACATTCAGTACTTC	CASSEGLAGGRYIQYF
TRBD2	TRBV2	TRBJ2-5	-	TGTGCCAGCAGTGAAGGGCGGGGGCAAGAGACCCAGTACTTC	CASSEGRGQETQYF
TRBD1	TRBV14	TRBJ2-5	-	TGTGCCAGCAGCCAAACCACAGGGGGCTGGGAGACCCAGTACTTC	CASSQTTGGWETQYF
TRBD1	TRBV27	TRBJ2-7	-	TGTGCCAGCAACTCTCAGGGGGCCGGTTACGAGCAGTACTTC	CASNSQGAGYEQYF
TRBD1	TRBV7-6	TRBJ2-2	-	TGTGCCAGCAGCGGGCCCAGACAGGGAGTCCCCGGGGAGCTGTTTTTT	CASSGPRQGVPGELFF
-	TRBV4-3	TRBJ2-7	-	TGCGCCAGCAGCCAAGTTTTGCGGGGCCATCCTCCGGGCGAGCAGTACTTC	CASSQVLRGHPPGEQYF
-	TRBV6-1	TRBJ1-1	-	TGTGCCAGCAGTGCGAAAGGGGGTACTGAAGCTTTCTTT	CASSAKGGTEAFF
-	TRBV10-3	TRBJ2-3	-	TGTGCCATCAGTGGCAGGGGCACAGATACGCAGTATTTT	CAISGRGTDTQYF
-	TRBV23-1	TRBJ1-2	-	TGCGCCTTGGTTTCCGACGCCGGGTGGAGCTATGGCTACACCTTC	CALVSDAGWSYGYTF
TRBD1	TRBV10-3	TRBJ1-2	once	TGTGCCATCAGTCCTCAGGGGGGCTATGGCTACACCTTC	CAISPQGGYGYTF
TRBD2	TRBV28	TRBJ2-5	-	TGTGCCAGCAGTTTAACTAGCGGGGGACAAGAGACCCAGTACTTC	CASSLTSGGQETQYF